This TCR beta chain was identified in a study of sequential checkpoint blockade in melanoma. Looked up from germline, CDR1 is MRHNA and CDR2 is SNTAGT. The CDR3 is made up of 16 amino acids. The V segment lost 6 bases and the J segment 7 bases; nucleotides outside the gene matches: 14. The treatment here: randomized to nivolumab then ipilimumab (arm A) or the reverse (arm B). This table comes from immunoSEQ multiplex PCR, and its TCRdb copy is limited to in-frame clones, with some not included. The table shows several thousand clones, with around 79% occurring only once. This clone was picked up one time.

This specimen consisted of CD8+ T cells sorted from blood (inferred from file names), obtained from a patient given nivolumab and ipilimumab in sequence. The receptor's source is a human donor with melanoma. The J gene is TRBJ2-1, the V gene TRBV6-4; the match to TRBD2 covers 8 bases. The CDR3 loop is CASSWASGGAGNEQFF. Written as DNA, the CDR3 is TGTGCCAGCAGCTGGGCCAGCGGGGGAGCCGGGAATGAGCAGTTCTTC.